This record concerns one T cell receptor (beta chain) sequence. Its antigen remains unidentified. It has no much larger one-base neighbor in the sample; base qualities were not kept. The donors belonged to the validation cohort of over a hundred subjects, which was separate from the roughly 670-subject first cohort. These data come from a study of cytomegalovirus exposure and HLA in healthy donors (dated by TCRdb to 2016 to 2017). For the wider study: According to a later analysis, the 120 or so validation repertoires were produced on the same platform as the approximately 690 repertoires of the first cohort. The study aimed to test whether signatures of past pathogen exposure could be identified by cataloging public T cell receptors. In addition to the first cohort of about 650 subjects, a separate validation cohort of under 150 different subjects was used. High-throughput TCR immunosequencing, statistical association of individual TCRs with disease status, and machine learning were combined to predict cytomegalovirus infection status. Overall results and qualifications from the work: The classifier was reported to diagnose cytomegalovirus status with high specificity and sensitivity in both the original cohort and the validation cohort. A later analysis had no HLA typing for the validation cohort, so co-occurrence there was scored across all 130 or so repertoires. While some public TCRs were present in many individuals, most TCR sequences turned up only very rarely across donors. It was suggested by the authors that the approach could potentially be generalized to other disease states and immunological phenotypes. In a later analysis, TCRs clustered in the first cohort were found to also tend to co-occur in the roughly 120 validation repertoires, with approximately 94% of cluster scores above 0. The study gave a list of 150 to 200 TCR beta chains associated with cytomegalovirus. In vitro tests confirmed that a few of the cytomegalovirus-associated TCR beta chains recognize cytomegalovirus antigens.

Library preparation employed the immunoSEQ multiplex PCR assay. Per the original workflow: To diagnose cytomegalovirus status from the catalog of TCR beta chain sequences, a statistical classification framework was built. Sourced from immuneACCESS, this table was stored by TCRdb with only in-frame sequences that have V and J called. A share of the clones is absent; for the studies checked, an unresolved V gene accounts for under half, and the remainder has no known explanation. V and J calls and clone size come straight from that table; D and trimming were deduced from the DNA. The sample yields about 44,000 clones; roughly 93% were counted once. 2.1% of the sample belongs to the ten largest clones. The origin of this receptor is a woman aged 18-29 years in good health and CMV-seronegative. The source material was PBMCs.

The CDR3 loop reads CASSDRGGYGYTF. The base sequence is TGTGCCAGCAGTGATAGGGGCGGCTATGGCTACACCTTC. The rearranged segments are TRBV6-1 and TRBJ1-2, with a weak D call of TRBD1 (5 bases match). CDR1 and CDR2, per the germline V gene, are MNHNS and SASEGT. The CDR3 goes from the cysteine to the phenylalanine over 13 residues. Only the CDR3 DNA stays, 39 bases, in frame from base 1. Trimming removed 3 bases from V and 4 bases from J, leaving 9 bases between the germline ends.